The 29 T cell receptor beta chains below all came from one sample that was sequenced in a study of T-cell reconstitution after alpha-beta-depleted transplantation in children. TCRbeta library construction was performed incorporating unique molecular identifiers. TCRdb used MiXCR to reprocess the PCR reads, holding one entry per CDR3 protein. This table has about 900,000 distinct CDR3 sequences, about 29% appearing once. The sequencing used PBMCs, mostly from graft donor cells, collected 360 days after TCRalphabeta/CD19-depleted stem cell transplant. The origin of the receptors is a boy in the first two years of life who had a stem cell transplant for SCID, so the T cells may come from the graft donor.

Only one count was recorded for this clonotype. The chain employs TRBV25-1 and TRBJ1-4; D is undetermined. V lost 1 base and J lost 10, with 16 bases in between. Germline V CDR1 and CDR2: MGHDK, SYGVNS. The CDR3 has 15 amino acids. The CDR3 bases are TGTGCCAGCAGTGAATCCAGGTGGCGTGTGGGAAAACTGTTTTTT. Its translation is CASSESRWRVGKLFF.

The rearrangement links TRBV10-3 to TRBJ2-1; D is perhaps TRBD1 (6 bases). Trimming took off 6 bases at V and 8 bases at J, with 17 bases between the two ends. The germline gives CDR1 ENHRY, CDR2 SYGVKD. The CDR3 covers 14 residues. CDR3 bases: TGTGCCATCAGACCTGCTACAGGGCTTCATGAGCAGTTCTTC. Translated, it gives CAIRPATGLHEQFF.

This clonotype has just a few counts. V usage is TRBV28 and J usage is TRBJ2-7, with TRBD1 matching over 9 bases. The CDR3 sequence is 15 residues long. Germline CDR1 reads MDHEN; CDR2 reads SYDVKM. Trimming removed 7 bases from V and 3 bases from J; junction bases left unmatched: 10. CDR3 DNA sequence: TGTGCCAGCAACCCCCCGGACAGGGGACACTACGAGCAGTACTTC. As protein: CASNPPDRGHYEQYF.

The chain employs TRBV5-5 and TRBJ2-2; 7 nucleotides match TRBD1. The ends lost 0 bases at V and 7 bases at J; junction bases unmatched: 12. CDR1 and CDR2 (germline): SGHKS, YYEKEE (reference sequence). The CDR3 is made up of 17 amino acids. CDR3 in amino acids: CASSLEGPGGEHGELFF. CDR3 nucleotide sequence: TGTGCCAGCAGCTTGGAGGGTCCAGGGGGAGAACACGGGGAGCTGTTTTTT.

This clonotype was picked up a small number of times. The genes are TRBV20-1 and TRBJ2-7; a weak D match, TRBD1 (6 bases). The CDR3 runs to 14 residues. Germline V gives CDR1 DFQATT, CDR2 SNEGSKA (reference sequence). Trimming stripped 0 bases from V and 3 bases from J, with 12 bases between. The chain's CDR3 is CSAREEGRGYEQYF. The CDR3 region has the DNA TGCAGTGCTAGAGAAGAGGGCAGGGGCTACGAGCAGTACTTC.

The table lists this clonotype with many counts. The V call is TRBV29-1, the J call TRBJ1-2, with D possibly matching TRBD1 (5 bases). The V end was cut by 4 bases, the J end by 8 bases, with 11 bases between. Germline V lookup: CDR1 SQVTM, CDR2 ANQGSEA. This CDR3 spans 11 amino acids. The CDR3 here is CSVGDSVGYTF. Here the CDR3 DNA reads TGCAGCGTTGGCGACAGCGTGGGCTACACCTTC.

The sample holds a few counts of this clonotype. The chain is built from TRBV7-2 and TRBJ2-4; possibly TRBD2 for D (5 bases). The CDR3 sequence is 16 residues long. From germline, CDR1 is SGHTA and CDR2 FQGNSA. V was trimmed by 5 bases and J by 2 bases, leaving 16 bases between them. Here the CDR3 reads CASSLTSGDPKNIQYF. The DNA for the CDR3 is TGTGCCAGCAGCCTAACGAGCGGAGACCCCAAAAACATTCAGTACTTC. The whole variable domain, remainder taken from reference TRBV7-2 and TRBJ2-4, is GAGVSQSPSNKVTEKGKDVELRCDPISGHTALYWYRQSLGQGLEFLIYFQGNSAPDKSGLPSDRFSAERTGGSVSTLTIQRTQQEDSAVYLCASSLTSGDPKNIQYFGAGTRLSVL.

This CDR3 is CASSLFGGDPSTDTQYF. The CDR3 DNA reads TGTGCCAGCAGCTTATTCGGGGGGGACCCGTCCACAGATACGCAGTATTTT. The rearrangement joins TRBV11-2 to TRBJ2-3, with 8 positions matching TRBD2. The V gene end was trimmed by 2 bases and the J gene end by 2 bases; junction bases not matched to a gene: 9. There are 17 residues in the CDR3. The germline CDR1 and CDR2 sequences are SGHAT and FQNNGV.

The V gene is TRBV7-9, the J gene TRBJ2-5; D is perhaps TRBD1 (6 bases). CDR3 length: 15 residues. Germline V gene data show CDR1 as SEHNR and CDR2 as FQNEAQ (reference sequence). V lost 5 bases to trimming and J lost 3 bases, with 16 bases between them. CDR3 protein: CASSAIPGQEETQYF. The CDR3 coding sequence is TGTGCCAGCAGCGCAATTCCGGGACAAGAAGAGACCCAGTACTTC.

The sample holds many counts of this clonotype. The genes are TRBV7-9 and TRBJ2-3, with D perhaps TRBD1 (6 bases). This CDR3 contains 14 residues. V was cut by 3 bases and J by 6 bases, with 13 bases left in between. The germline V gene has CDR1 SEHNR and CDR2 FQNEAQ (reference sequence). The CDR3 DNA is TGTGCCAGCAGCTTTGGGGGCATCTCCGATACGCAGTATTTT. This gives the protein CASSFGGISDTQYF.

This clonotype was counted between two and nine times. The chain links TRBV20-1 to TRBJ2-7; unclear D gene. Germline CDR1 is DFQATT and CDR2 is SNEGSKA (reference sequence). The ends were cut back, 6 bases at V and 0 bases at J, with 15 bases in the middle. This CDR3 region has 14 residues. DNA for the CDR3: TGCAGTGCCTCCAAATGGTCGAACTCCTACGAGCAGTACTTC. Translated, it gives CSASKWSNSYEQYF.

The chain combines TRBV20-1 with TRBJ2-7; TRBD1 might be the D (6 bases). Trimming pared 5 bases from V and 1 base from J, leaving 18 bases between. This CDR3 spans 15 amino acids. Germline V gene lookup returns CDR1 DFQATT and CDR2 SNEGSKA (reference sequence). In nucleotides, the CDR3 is TGCAGTGCTGGACAGCCTACCGTGACTTCCTACGAGCAGTACTTC. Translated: CSAGQPTVTSYEQYF.

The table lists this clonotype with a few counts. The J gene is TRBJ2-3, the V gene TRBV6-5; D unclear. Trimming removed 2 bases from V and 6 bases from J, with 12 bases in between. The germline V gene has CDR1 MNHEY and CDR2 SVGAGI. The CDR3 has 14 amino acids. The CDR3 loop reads CASSYLSGLDTQYF. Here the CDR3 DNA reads TGTGCCAGCAGTTACCTTTCAGGTTTGGATACGCAGTATTTT.

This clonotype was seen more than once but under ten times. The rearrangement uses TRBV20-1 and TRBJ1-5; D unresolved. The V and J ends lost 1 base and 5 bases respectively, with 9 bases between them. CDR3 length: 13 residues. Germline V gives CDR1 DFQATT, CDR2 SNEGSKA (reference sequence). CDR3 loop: CSARVSRDQPQHF. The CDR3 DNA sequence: TGCAGTGCTAGAGTGTCAAGGGATCAGCCCCAGCATTTT.

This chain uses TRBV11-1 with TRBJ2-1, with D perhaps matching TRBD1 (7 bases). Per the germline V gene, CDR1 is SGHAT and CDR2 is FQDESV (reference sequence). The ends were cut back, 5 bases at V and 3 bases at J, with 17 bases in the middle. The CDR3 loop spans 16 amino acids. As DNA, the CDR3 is TGTGCCAGCAGCGCAAGGACAGGCGGGGTCTACAATGAGCAGTTCTTC. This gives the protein CASSARTGGVYNEQFF. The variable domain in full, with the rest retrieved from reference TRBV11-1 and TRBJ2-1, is EAEVAQSPRYKITEKSQAVAFWCDPISGHATLYWYRQILGQGPELLVQFQDESVVDDSQLPKDRFSAERLKGVDSTLKIQPAELGDSAMYLCASSARTGGVYNEQFFGPGTRLTVL.

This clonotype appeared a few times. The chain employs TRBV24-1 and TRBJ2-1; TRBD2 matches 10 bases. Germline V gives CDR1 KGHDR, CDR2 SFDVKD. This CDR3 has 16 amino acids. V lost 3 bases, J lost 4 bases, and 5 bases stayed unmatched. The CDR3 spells CATSDTSGEDYNEQFF. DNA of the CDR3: TGTGCCACCAGTGATACTAGCGGGGAGGATTACAATGAGCAGTTCTTC.

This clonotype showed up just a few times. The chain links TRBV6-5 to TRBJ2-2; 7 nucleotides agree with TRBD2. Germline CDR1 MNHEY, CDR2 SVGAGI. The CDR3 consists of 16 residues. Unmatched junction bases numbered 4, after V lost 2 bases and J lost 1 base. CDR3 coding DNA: TGTGCCAGCAGTTACGGTATAGCGGGGAACACCGGGGAGCTGTTTTTT. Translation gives CASSYGIAGNTGELFF.

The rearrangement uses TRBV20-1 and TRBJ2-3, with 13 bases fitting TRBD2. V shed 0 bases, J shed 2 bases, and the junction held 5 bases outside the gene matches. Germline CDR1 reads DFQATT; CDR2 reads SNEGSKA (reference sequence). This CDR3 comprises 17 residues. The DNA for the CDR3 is TGCAGTGCTAGAGATGGGGGGACTAGCGGGGCCACAGATACGCAGTATTTT. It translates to CSARDGGTSGATDTQYF.

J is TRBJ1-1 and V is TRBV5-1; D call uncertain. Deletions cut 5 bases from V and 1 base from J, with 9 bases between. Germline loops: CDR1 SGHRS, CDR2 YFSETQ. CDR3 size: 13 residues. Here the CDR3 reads CASRNPTNTEAFF. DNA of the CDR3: TGCGCCAGCAGGAACCCTACGAACACTGAAGCTTTCTTT.

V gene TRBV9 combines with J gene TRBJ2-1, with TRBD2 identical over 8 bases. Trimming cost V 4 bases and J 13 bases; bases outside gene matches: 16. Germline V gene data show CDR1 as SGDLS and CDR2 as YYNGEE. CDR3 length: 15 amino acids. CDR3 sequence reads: CASSPPLAEKETQFF. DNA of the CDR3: TGTGCCAGCAGCCCCCCACTAGCGGAGAAAGAGACCCAGTTCTTC.

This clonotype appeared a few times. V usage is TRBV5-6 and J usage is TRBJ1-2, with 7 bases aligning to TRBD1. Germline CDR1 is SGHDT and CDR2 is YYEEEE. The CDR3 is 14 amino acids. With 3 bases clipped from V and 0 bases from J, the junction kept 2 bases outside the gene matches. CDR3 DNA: TGTGCCAGCAGCTCCGACAGGGCTAACTATGGCTACACCTTC. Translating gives CASSSDRANYGYTF.

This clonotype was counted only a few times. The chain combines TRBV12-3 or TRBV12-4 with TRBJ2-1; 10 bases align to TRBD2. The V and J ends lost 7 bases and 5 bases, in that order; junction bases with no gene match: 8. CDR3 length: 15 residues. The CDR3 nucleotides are TGTGCCAGCAATCCTGGACTAGCGGCCCACAATGAGCAGTTCTTC. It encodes CASNPGLAAHNEQFF.

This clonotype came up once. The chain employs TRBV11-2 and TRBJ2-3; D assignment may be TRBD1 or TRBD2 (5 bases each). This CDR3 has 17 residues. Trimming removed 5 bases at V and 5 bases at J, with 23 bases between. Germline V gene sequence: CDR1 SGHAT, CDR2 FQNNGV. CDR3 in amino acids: CASSNGEGPSAVDTQYF. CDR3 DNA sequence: TGTGCCAGCAGCAATGGAGAGGGGCCCTCCGCGGTAGATACGCAGTATTTT. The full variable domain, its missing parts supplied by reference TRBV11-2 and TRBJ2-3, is EAGVAQSPRYKIIEKRQSVAFWCNPISGHATLYWYQQILGQGPKLLIQFQNNGVVDDSQLPKDRFSAERLKGVDSTLKIQPAKLEDSAVYLCASSNGEGPSAVDTQYFGPGTRLTVL.

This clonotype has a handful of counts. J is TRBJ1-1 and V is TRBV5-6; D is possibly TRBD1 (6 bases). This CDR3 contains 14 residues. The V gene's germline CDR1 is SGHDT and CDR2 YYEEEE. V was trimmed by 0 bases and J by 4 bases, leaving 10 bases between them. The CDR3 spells CASSLGYRATEAFF. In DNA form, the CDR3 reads TGTGCCAGCAGCTTGGGGTACAGGGCCACTGAAGCTTTCTTT.

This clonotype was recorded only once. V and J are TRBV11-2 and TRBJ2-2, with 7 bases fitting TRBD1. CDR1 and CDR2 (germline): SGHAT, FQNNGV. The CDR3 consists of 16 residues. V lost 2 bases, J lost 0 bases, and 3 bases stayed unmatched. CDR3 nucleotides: TGTGCCAGCAGCTTATATGGGACAGCGAACACCGGGGAGCTGTTTTTT. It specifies CASSLYGTANTGELFF. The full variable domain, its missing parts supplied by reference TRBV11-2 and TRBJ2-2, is EAGVAQSPRYKIIEKRQSVAFWCNPISGHATLYWYQQILGQGPKLLIQFQNNGVVDDSQLPKDRFSAERLKGVDSTLKIQPAKLEDSAVYLCASSLYGTANTGELFFGEGSRLTVL.

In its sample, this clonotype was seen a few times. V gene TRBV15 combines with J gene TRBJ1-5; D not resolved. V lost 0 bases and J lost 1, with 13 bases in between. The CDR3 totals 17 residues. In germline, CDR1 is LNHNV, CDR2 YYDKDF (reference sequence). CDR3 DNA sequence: TGTGCCACCAGCAGAGATCCCGGCGGAGAAAGCAATCAGCCCCAGCATTTT. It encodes CATSRDPGGESNQPQHF.

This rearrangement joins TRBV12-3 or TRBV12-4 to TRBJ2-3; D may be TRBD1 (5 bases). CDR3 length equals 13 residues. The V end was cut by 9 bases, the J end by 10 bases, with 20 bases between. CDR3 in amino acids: CASTSLGERAQYF. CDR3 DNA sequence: TGTGCCAGTACTTCCCTAGGGGAAAGGGCGCAGTATTTT.

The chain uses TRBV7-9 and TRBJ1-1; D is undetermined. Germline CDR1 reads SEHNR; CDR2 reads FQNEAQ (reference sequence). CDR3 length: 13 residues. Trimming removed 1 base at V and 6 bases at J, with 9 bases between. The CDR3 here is CASSLGEAAEAFF. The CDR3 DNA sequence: TGTGCCAGCAGCTTAGGGGAGGCCGCTGAAGCTTTCTTT.

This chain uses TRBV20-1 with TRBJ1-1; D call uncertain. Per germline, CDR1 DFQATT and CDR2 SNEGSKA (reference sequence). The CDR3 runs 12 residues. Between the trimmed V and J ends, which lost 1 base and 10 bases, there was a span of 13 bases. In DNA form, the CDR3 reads TGCAGTGCTAGAGGGCTGGTGGCCGCAGCTTTCTTT. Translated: CSARGLVAAAFF.